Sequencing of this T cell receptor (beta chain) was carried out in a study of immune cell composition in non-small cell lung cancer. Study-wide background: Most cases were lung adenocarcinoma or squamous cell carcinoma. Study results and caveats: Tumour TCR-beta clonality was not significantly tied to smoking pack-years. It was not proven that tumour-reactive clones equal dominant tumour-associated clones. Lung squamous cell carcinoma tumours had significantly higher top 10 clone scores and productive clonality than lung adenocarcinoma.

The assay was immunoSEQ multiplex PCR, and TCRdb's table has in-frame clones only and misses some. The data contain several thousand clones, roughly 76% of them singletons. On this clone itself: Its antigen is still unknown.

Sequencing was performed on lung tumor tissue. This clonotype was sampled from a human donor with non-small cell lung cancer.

CDR3 in amino acids: CASSEGRYRTQQFF. The DNA for the CDR3 is TGTGCCAGCAGTGAAGGGCGGTATAGGACTCAGCAGTTCTTC. This chain connects TRBV2 to TRBJ2-1, with D possibly TRBD2 on 5 matching bases. CDR3 length equals 14 residues. Germline V gives CDR1 SNHLY, CDR2 FYNNEI. The germline V and J ends were trimmed by 1 base and 11 bases, with 15 bases remaining between them.